These 10 T cell receptor beta chains were sequenced from one sample in a study of human T cells and chemical hapten exposure. As for time point: patch test 2, 6 weeks after DPC sensitization. The sample's treatment: therapeutic diphenylcyclopropenone sensitization with weekly scalp DPC. Using its own MiXCR run on the RACE reads, TCRdb lists one record per CDR3 protein. The table records tens of thousands of distinct CDR3 sequences, roughly 10% of them present only once. Source: whole blood, taken in connection with sensitization to the hapten diphenylcyclopropenone (DPC). The receptors were gathered from a young man with alopecia areata. Some clones in this sample may be carry-over from other donors' samples.

The table lists this clonotype with many counts. The rearrangement links TRBV20-1 to TRBJ2-1, with TRBD2 identical over 7 bases. This CDR3 spans 15 amino acids. Trimming took 6 bases from V and 7 from J; bases not matched to a gene: 15. Per germline, CDR1 DFQATT and CDR2 SNEGSKA (reference sequence). The CDR3 spells CSAHQSAGLGNEQFF. The DNA of the CDR3 is TGCAGTGCCCACCAATCAGCGGGGCTGGGGAATGAGCAGTTCTTC.

This clonotype was counted at least ten times. This rearrangement joins TRBV20-1 to TRBJ2-7; D is unclear. V was cut by 5 bases and J by 0 bases, with 5 bases left in between. Germline CDR1 reads DFQATT; CDR2 reads SNEGSKA (reference sequence). The CDR3 is made up of 11 amino acids. The CDR3 coding sequence is TGCAGTGCTCTCTTCTCCTACGAGCAGTACTTC. This gives the protein CSALFSYEQYF.

By sample share, this clonotype is medium-sized (0.01 to 0.1%). The genes are TRBV7-6 and TRBJ2-2, with 9 positions matching TRBD2. CDR3 size: 15 residues. The junction had 8 bases not matched to a gene; V was cut back by 7 bases and J by 5 bases. In germline, CDR1 is SGHVS, CDR2 FNYEAQ. Written as DNA, the CDR3 is TGTGCCAGCAATTCCGCGGGAGGGCCGACCGGGGAGCTGTTTTTT. Amino acids: CASNSAGGPTGELFF.

In its sample, this clonotype was seen a few times. The chain couples TRBV7-8 to TRBJ1-5; no reliable D call. The ends were cut back, 5 bases at V and 2 bases at J, with 16 bases in the middle. The CDR3 is 16 residues long. Germline lookup yields CDR1 SGHVS and CDR2 FQNEAQ. CDR3 residues: CASSKDDGYRNQPQHF. The CDR3 region has the DNA TGTGCCAGCAGCAAGGACGACGGATACCGCAATCAGCCCCAGCATTTT.

There are many counts of this clonotype. This chain links TRBV20-1 with TRBJ2-7; D ambiguous. CDR3 length: 12 amino acids. CDR1 DFQATT and CDR2 SNEGSKA come from the germline V gene (reference sequence). V was pared by 5 bases and J by 2 bases, with 10 bases between. Written as DNA, the CDR3 is TGCAGTGCTGCCTTCGACACCTACGAGCAGTACTTC. Its protein is CSAAFDTYEQYF.

This clonotype has at least ten counts. This chain links TRBV6-4 with TRBJ1-1; D is ambiguous. Germline CDR1 and CDR2: MRHNA and SNTAGT. Between the trimmed V and J ends, which lost 3 bases and 0 bases, there was a span of 5 bases. This CDR3 is 13 amino acids long. In DNA form, the CDR3 reads TGTGCCAGCAGTGAACAATTGAACACTGAAGCTTTCTTT. Its protein is CASSEQLNTEAFF.

There are a few counts of this clonotype. The gene calls are TRBV20-1 and TRBJ1-6; D uncertain. Deletions cut 0 bases from V and 5 bases from J, with 8 bases between. The germline CDR1 and CDR2 sequences are DFQATT and SNEGSKA (reference sequence). CDR3 length: 14 amino acids. The CDR3 bases are TGCAGTGCTAGAGATCAGACGGATAATTCACCCCTCCACTTT. Its translation: CSARDQTDNSPLHF.

In this sample, this clonotype turned up many times. The gene calls are TRBV7-2 and TRBJ2-1, with 11 bases fitting TRBD2. The CDR3 runs 19 residues. The germline gives CDR1 SGHTA, CDR2 FQGNSA. Trimming at V came to 3 bases and at J to 2 bases, leaving 12 bases not matched to a gene. The CDR3: CASSFGLAGGLETYNEQFF. CDR3 sequence (DNA): TGTGCCAGCAGCTTTGGTCTAGCGGGAGGTCTTGAAACCTACAATGAGCAGTTCTTC.

Only a few counts were recorded for this clonotype. This chain connects TRBV29-1 to TRBJ2-7; possible D gene TRBD1, 6 bases. The CDR3 sequence is 11 residues long. Germline lookup yields CDR1 SQVTM and CDR2 ANQGSEA. V gave up 4 bases and J gave up 4 bases, with 8 bases separating them. The CDR3 sequence is CSVVDSYEQYF. In DNA form, the CDR3 reads TGCAGCGTTGTGGACAGTTACGAGCAGTACTTC.

This clonotype appeared a few times. CDR3 amino acids: CSVEERPGGAGNIQYF. In DNA, the CDR3 is TGCAGCGTTGAAGAACGGCCAGGGGGCGCGGGAAACATTCAGTACTTC. The chain links TRBV29-1 to TRBJ2-4; 8 bases align to TRBD1. Germline V gene data show CDR1 as SQVTM and CDR2 as ANQGSEA. CDR3 length: 16 residues. With 0 bases clipped from V and 6 bases from J, the junction kept 10 bases outside the gene matches.